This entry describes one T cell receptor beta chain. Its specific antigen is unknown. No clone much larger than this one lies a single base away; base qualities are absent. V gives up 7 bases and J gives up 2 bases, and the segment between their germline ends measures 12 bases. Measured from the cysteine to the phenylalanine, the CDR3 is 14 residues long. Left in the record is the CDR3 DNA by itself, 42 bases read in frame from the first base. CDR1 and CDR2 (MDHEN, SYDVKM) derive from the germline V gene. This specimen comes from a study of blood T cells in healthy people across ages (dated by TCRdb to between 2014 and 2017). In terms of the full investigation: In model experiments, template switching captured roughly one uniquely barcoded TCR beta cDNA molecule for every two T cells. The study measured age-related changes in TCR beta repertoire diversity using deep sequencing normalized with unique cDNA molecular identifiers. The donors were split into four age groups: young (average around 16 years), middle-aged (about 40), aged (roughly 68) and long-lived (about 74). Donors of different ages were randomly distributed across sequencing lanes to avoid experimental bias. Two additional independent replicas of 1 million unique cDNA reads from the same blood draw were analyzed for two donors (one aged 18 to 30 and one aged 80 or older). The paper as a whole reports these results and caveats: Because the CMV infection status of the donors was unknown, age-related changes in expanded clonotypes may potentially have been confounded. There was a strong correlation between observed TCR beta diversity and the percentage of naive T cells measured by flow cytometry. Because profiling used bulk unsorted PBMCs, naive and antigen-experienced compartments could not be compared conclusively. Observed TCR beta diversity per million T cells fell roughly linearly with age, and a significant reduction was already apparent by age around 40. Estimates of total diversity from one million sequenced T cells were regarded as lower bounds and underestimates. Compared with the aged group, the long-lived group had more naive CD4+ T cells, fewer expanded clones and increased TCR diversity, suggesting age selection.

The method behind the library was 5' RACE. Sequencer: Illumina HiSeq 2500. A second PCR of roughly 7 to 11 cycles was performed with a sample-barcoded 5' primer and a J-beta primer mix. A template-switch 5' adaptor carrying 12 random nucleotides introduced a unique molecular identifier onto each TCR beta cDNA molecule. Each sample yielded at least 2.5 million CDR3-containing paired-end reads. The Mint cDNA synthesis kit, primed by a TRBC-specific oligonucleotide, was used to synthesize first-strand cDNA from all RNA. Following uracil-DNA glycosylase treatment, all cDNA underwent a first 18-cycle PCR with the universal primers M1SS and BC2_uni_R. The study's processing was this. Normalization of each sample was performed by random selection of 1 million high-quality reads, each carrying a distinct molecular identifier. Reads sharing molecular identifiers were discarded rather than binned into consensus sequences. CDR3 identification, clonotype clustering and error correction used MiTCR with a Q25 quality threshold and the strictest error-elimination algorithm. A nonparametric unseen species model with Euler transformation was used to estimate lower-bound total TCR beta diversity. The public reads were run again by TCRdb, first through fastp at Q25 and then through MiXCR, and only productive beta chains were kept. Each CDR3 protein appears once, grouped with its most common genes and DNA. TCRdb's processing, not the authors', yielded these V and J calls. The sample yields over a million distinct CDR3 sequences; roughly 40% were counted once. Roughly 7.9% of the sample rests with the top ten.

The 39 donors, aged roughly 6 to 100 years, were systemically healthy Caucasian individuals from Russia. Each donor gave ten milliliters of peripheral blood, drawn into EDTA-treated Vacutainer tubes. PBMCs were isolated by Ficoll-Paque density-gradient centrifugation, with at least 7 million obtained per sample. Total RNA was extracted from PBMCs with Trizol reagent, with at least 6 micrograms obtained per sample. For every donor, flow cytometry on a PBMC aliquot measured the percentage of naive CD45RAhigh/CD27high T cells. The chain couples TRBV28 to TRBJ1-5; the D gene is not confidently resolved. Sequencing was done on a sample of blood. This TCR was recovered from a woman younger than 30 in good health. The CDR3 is CASTQPGGNQPQHF. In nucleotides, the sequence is TGTGCCAGCACCCAGCCCGGGGGCAATCAGCCCCAGCATTTT.